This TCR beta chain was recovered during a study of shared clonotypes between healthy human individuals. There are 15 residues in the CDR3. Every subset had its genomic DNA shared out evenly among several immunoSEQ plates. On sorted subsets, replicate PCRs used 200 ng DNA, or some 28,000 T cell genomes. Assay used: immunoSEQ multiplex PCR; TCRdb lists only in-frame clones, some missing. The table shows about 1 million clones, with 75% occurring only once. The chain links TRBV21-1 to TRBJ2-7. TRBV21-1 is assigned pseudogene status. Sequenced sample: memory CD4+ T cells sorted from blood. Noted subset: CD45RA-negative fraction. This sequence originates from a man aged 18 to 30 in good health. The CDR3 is CASTLMGVNPHEQYF. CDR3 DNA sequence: TGTGCCAGCACCCTAATGGGGGTTAACCCCCACGAGCAGTACTTC.